These 11 T cell receptor beta chains came from one sample sequenced in a study of shared clonotypes between healthy human individuals. Profiled with immunoSEQ multiplex PCR; TCRdb holds only in-frame clones, not every one. Here the sample spans approximately 1,500,000 clones, roughly 95% being singletons. Sequencing input: naive CD4+ T cells sorted from blood. Documented subset: CD45RA+ positively selected. All receptors come from a man aged 25-40 years in good health.

The rearrangement uses TRBV6-4 and TRBJ2-3, with 7 positions matching TRBD1. This CDR3 contains 15 residues. V gave up 5 bases and J gave up 3 bases; unmatched junction bases: 8. Germline V CDR1 and CDR2: MRHNA, SNTAGT. CDR3 amino acids: CASSRQGVGTDTQYF. The CDR3 DNA is TGTGCCAGCAGTAGACAGGGCGTTGGAACAGATACGCAGTATTTT.

The V call is TRBV18, the J call TRBJ2-1; 7 nucleotides align to TRBD2. The CDR3 extends over 16 amino acids. CDR1 KGHSH and CDR2 LQKENI come from the germline V gene. V trimming: 0 bases; J trimming: 4 bases; junction bases outside the gene matches: 6. CDR3 DNA: TGTGCCAGCTCACCACCGAGCGGGACTACATACAATGAGCAGTTCTTC. It yields the protein CASSPPSGTTYNEQFF.

This clone was seen only once. The sample carries other DNA sequences with the same CDR3. This chain joins TRBV7-2 and TRBJ1-5, with 7 bases aligning to TRBD1. The ends lost 2 bases at V and 4 bases at J; junction bases unmatched: 2. CDR1 and CDR2 (germline): SGHTA, FQGNSA. The CDR3 is made up of 14 amino acids. The CDR3 sequence is CASSLSGGNQPQHF. The DNA of the CDR3 is TGTGCCAGCAGCTTATCAGGGGGTAATCAGCCCCAGCATTTT.

The chain links TRBV30 to TRBJ2-7, with D unresolved. The V and J ends lost 1 base and 6 bases respectively, with 7 bases between them. The CDR3 runs 11 residues. The germline CDR1 and CDR2 sequences are GTSNPN and SVGIG (reference sequence). The CDR3 loop is CAWSDLIEQYF. CDR3 bases: TGTGCCTGGAGTGACCTTATCGAGCAGTACTTC.

This clone has a single count. V and J are TRBV7-8 and TRBJ1-1; no firm D call. Germline V gene lookup returns CDR1 SGHVS and CDR2 FQNEAQ. V was trimmed by 1 base and J by 2 bases, leaving 8 bases between them. This CDR3 comprises 14 residues. CDR3 sequence reads: CASSLVMANTEAFF. The CDR3 DNA follows: TGTGCCAGCAGCTTAGTTATGGCCAACACTGAAGCTTTCTTT.

The genes are TRBV5-1 and TRBJ2-7; D perhaps matches TRBD1 (5 bases). Trimming pared 2 bases from V and 2 bases from J, leaving 8 bases between. Germline-derived CDR1 and CDR2 are SGHRS and YFSETQ. This CDR3 region has 13 residues. The CDR3 DNA follows: TGCGCCAGCAGCTTCAAGGGGACCTACGAGCAGTACTTC. This gives the protein CASSFKGTYEQYF.

V and J are TRBV28 and TRBJ1-1; D is possibly TRBD1 (6 bases). CDR1 is MDHEN, CDR2 SYDVKM, per germline. Between the trimmed V and J ends, which lost 6 bases and 2 bases, there was a span of 16 bases. This CDR3 has 15 residues. CDR3 bases: TGTGCCAGCAGCAGGTTTCCGGGGACAAACACTGAAGCTTTCTTT. As protein: CASSRFPGTNTEAFF.

On this clone itself: The identical CDR3 is also encoded by other nucleotide sequences in the sample. The chain has TRBV5-1 and TRBJ1-5; TRBD1 matches at 7 bases. CDR3 size: 15 residues. The V and J ends lost 0 bases and 4 bases, in that order; junction bases with no gene match: 4. Germline V gene sequence: CDR1 SGHRS, CDR2 YFSETQ. CDR3: CASSLGQGRNQPQHF. CDR3 DNA sequence: TGCGCCAGCAGCTTGGGACAGGGAAGGAATCAGCCCCAGCATTTT.

V gene TRBV9 combines with J gene TRBJ2-3; D is unresolved. Looked up from germline, CDR1 is SGDLS and CDR2 is YYNGEE. The CDR3 has 17 amino acids. V gave up 0 bases and J gave up 1 base, with 15 bases separating them. The CDR3 is CASSVDPPVGGTDTQYF. CDR3 nucleotides: TGTGCCAGCAGCGTAGACCCCCCCGTTGGGGGCACAGATACGCAGTATTTT.

The chain links TRBV11-2 to TRBJ2-3; D remains unclear. Trimming pared 3 bases from V and 4 bases from J, leaving 14 bases between. The CDR3 sequence is 15 residues long. Germline V gives CDR1 SGHAT, CDR2 FQNNGV. The CDR3 spells CASSFLSNPADTQYF. In DNA, the CDR3 is TGTGCCAGCAGCTTCTTATCGAATCCGGCAGATACGCAGTATTTT.

V gene TRBV4-2 combines with J gene TRBJ2-1, with D possibly being TRBD2 (5 bases). V was cut by 1 base and J by 0 bases, with 10 bases left in between. Per the germline V gene, CDR1 is LGHNA and CDR2 is YNFKEQ. The CDR3 totals 16 residues. For the CDR3, the DNA is TGTGCCAGCAGCCAAGTAAGCGGTCGCTCCTACAATGAGCAGTTCTTC. Its protein product is CASSQVSGRSYNEQFF.